The entry that follows covers one T cell receptor (beta chain) sequence. Its antigen is undetermined. The data were obtained in a study of T cell repertoires in cytomegalovirus infection. Study at large: Based on public TCR beta signatures, there were indications of CMV infection and of a matching HLA type. General study points: CMV carriers having the relevant HLA were flagged by cumulative public TCR beta family frequency. CMV-specific TCR beta clonotypes restricted by HLA-C were the ones dominating the ex vivo response.

TCRdb re-called the reads through MiXCR, storing one row per CDR3 protein. The sample has approximately 170,000 distinct CDR3 sequences, around 15% seen once; the top ten hold 25% to 30%. Germline V gives CDR1 SEHNR, CDR2 FQNEAQ (reference sequence). This CDR3 contains 15 residues. V lost 4 bases and J 3 bases, leaving 15 bases between the germline ends. The J gene is TRBJ2-5, the V gene TRBV7-9; D call uncertain. The sequenced material came from PBMCs. This TCR derives from a human donor in good health (CMV status not recorded). Some clones in this sample may be carry-over from other donors' samples. DNA for the CDR3: TGTGCCAGCAGCTATAGACGGTTAAGAGAAGAGACCCAGTACTTC. Its translation: CASSYRRLREETQYF.